The 26 T cell receptor beta chains below all came from one sample that was sequenced in a study of cytomegalovirus exposure and HLA in healthy donors. Profiling relied on immunoSEQ multiplex PCR, and the TCRdb table lists in-frame clones only, not all of them. Here the sample spans roughly 120,000 clones, about 91% being singletons. Specimen: PBMCs. These receptors originate from a man aged 18-30 years in good health and CMV-seronegative.

This clone was seen only once. The J gene is TRBJ1-1, the V gene TRBV9, with D uncertain. The CDR3 has 12 residues. Germline lookup yields CDR1 SGDLS and CDR2 YYNGEE. Trimming removed 0 bases at V and 3 bases at J, with 3 bases between. CDR3 nucleotide sequence: TGTGCCAGCAGCGTAGCGGACACTGAAGCTTTCTTT. This codes for CASSVADTEAFF.

The chain is built from TRBV7-2 and TRBJ2-5, with D hard to call. V was pared by 1 base and J by 7 bases, with 16 bases between. Germline lookup yields CDR1 SGHTA and CDR2 FQGNSA. CDR3 length: 15 amino acids. CDR3 nucleotides: TGTGCCAGCAGCTTAGGGGTCAATTTTGCAGGGACCCAGTACTTC. It yields the protein CASSLGVNFAGTQYF.

The rearrangement uses TRBV5-6 and TRBJ2-3; D unresolved. V lost 0 bases and J lost 1, with 3 bases in between. The CDR3 sequence is 13 residues long. CDR1 is SGHDT and CDR2 is YYEEEE in the germline V gene. Here the CDR3 reads CASSLGGTDTQYF. The CDR3 DNA reads as TGTGCCAGCAGCTTGGGAGGCACAGATACGCAGTATTTT.

Worth noting for this clone: Other DNA sequences of this sample code for an identical CDR3. The chain joins TRBV29-1 to TRBJ2-5, with D possibly matching TRBD2 (7 bases). Trimming cost V 3 bases and J 2 bases, with 16 bases left between them. CDR1 is SQVTM and CDR2 is ANQGSEA in the germline V gene. The CDR3 has 15 amino acids. The CDR3 reads CSVDGGGGGQETQYF. Here the CDR3 DNA reads TGCAGCGTTGATGGGGGGGGCGGGGGTCAAGAGACCCAGTACTTC.

The chain has TRBV4-1 and TRBJ1-4; TRBD1 aligns across 7 bases. Germline CDR1 reads MGHRA; CDR2 reads YSYEKL. The CDR3 totals 15 residues. The junction had 9 bases not matched to a gene; V was cut back by 4 bases and J by 7 bases. CDR3 protein: CASSPAEGAREKLFF. The CDR3 coding sequence is TGCGCCAGCAGCCCGGCGGAGGGGGCGCGTGAAAAACTGTTTTTT.

The sample holds one count of this clone. The chain joins TRBV2 to TRBJ1-2; D not resolved. The CDR3 is 12 residues long. V dropped 6 bases and J dropped 4 bases, with 9 bases sitting between them. Germline V gene lookup returns CDR1 SNHLY and CDR2 FYNNEI. The CDR3 region is CASSLTSYGYTF. DNA for the CDR3: TGTGCCAGCAGCCTAACGAGCTATGGCTACACCTTC.

V and J are TRBV10-2 and TRBJ2-1, with D hard to call. Germline V gene lookup returns CDR1 WSHSY and CDR2 SAAADI. The length of the CDR3 is 15 residues. V lost 0 bases, J lost 4 bases, and 10 bases lay in between. The CDR3 DNA sequence: TGCGCCAGCAGTGAGTCATGGGCAGATTACAATGAGCAGTTCTTC. Protein product: CASSESWADYNEQFF.

The table lists this clone with a count of one. This chain connects TRBV28 to TRBJ1-3; a weak D match, TRBD1 (5 bases). The CDR3 extends over 13 amino acids. The germline CDR1 and CDR2 sequences are MDHEN and SYDVKM. V was shortened by 7 bases and J by 7 bases, with 14 bases between the two germline ends. The CDR3 DNA is TGTGCCAGCAATAAGGGGTTCAGGAACACCATATATTTT. Translating gives CASNKGFRNTIYF.

V is TRBV7-2 and J is TRBJ2-5; tentatively, D is TRBD2 (6 bases). Germline values: CDR1 SGHTA, CDR2 FQGNSA. Trimming pared 1 base from V and 5 bases from J, leaving 14 bases between. There are 15 residues in the CDR3. DNA of the CDR3: TGTGCCAGCAGCTTAGGATGGGGGGTGCGGGAGACCCAGTACTTC. Residues: CASSLGWGVRETQYF.

The genes are TRBV10-3 and TRBJ1-6; the match to TRBD1 covers 8 bases. CDR1 and CDR2 (germline): ENHRY, SYGVKD. J was trimmed by 5 bases and V by 2 bases; bases with no gene match: 5. The CDR3 totals 16 residues. CDR3 nucleotides: TGTGCCATCAGTGAGAGGACAGGGTTAGATAATTCACCCCTCCACTTT. It yields the protein CAISERTGLDNSPLHF.

The chain carries TRBV5-5 and TRBJ2-7; perhaps TRBD2 as D (5 bases). The germline V gene has CDR1 SGHKS and CDR2 YYEKEE (reference sequence). The CDR3 is 16 amino acids. V was shortened by 3 bases and J by 0 bases, with 16 bases between the two germline ends. The CDR3, as DNA: TGTGCCAGCAGCTCCCCTGAAGTCCGGGACTCCTACGAGCAGTACTTC. Translating it yields CASSSPEVRDSYEQYF.

On this clone: A junction end diverges from the germline sequence, so it may reflect a read error. The chain is built from TRBV11-2 and TRBJ2-5; 9 bases match TRBD1. The CDR3 runs 12 residues. From germline, CDR1 is SGHAT and CDR2 FQNNGV. The CDR3 nucleotides are TGTGCCAGCAGCGTCCGGCGGGACAGGGTAGACTTC. Translation gives CASSVRRDRVDF.

The chain couples TRBV2 to TRBJ2-1; possible D gene TRBD1, 5 bases. The CDR3 runs 12 residues. V lost 5 bases, J lost 4 bases, and 6 bases lay in between. Germline CDR1 SNHLY, CDR2 FYNNEI. The CDR3: CASSRQYNEQFF. The CDR3 nucleotides read TGTGCCAGCAGTAGACAGTACAATGAGCAGTTCTTC.

The CDR3 is CASSRNVGDTQYF. The CDR3 DNA follows: TGTGCCAGCAGCCGAAATGTCGGGGATACGCAGTATTTT. The gene calls are TRBV28 and TRBJ2-3; D gene uncertain. Germline V gene lookup returns CDR1 MDHEN and CDR2 SYDVKM. Trimming took off 6 bases at V and 6 bases at J, with 13 bases between the two ends. This CDR3 has 13 amino acids.

The chain combines TRBV10-3 with TRBJ2-1; 11 positions agree with TRBD1. This CDR3 contains 14 residues. The V gene end was trimmed by 6 bases and the J gene end by 6 bases; junction bases not matched to a gene: 4. Germline V gene lookup returns CDR1 ENHRY and CDR2 SYGVKD. The CDR3 is CAIRGQGASNEQFF. CDR3 coding DNA: TGTGCCATCAGAGGACAGGGGGCGTCCAATGAGCAGTTCTTC.

The V and J genes are TRBV7-6 and TRBJ2-5; no firm D call. CDR1 is SGHVS, CDR2 FNYEAQ, per germline. The length of the CDR3 is 17 residues. V gave up 1 base and J gave up 8 bases, with 23 bases separating them. In nucleotides, the CDR3 is TGTGCCAGCAGCTTAGAGTTAGGAGATACCGGGTTAGGTACCCAGTACTTC. Residues: CASSLELGDTGLGTQYF.

This clone is a singleton in its sample. The V and J genes are TRBV9 and TRBJ2-7, with TRBD1 identical over 8 bases. The CDR3 totals 15 residues. Germline V gene lookup returns CDR1 SGDLS and CDR2 YYNGEE. Unmatched junction bases numbered 8, after V lost 4 bases and J lost 2 bases. CDR3 coding DNA: TGTGCCAGCAGCTTTGGACAGGGTACAACCTACGAGCAGTACTTC. Translating gives CASSFGQGTTYEQYF.

The chain employs TRBV10-3 and TRBJ2-2, with 8 positions matching TRBD1. From germline, CDR1 is ENHRY and CDR2 SYGVKD. V lost 6 bases and J lost 3; bases outside the gene matches: 9. The length of the CDR3 is 16 residues. CDR3 nucleotide sequence: TGTGCCATCAGGCCCCGGACAGGGAAGGACACCGGGGAGCTGTTTTTT. Translation gives CAIRPRTGKDTGELFF.

The V call is TRBV4-3, the J call TRBJ2-2; D ambiguous. CDR1 is LGHNA and CDR2 is YSLEER in the germline V gene. The CDR3 runs to 14 residues. V was shortened by 0 bases and J by 6 bases, with 8 bases between the two germline ends. The CDR3 region is CASSQESAAGELFF. Here the CDR3 DNA reads TGCGCCAGCAGCCAAGAGTCCGCGGCCGGGGAGCTGTTTTTT.

V gene TRBV27 combines with J gene TRBJ2-1; 9 nucleotides match TRBD2. The germline CDR1 and CDR2 sequences are MNHEY and SMNVEV (reference sequence). Trimming cost V 1 base and J 3 bases; bases outside gene matches: 4. The CDR3 loop spans 16 amino acids. CDR3 DNA: TGTGCCAGCAGTTTATTATTAGCGGGGGACTACAATGAGCAGTTCTTC. This codes for CASSLLLAGDYNEQFF.

V and J are TRBV5-6 and TRBJ2-5; a possible D gene is TRBD2 (6 bases). This CDR3 contains 17 residues. V was clipped by 5 bases and J by 2 bases, with 22 bases between them. Germline V gives CDR1 SGHDT, CDR2 YYEEEE. The CDR3 is CASRPEGYTGVQETQYF. The CDR3 DNA is TGTGCCAGCAGACCGGAAGGGTACACGGGGGTACAAGAGACCCAGTACTTC.

J is TRBJ2-5 and V is TRBV30; D is uncertain. CDR1 and CDR2 from the germline V gene are GTSNPN and SVGIG (reference sequence). V gave up 0 bases and J gave up 3 bases, with 8 bases separating them. The length of the CDR3 is 13 residues. The CDR3 sequence is CAWSVREKETQYF. CDR3 coding DNA: TGTGCCTGGAGTGTACGAGAGAAAGAGACCCAGTACTTC.

CDR3 region: CASSFEGRRTINYGYTF. The CDR3 coding sequence is TGTGCCAGCAGCTTTGAAGGGAGAAGGACGATTAACTATGGCTACACCTTC. The chain combines TRBV7-9 with TRBJ1-2; D gene unclear. There are 17 residues in the CDR3. CDR1 and CDR2 from the germline V gene are SEHNR and FQNEAQ (reference sequence). Trimming removed 3 bases at V and 1 base at J, with 18 bases between. Variable domain in full (rest from reference TRBV7-9 and TRBJ1-2): DTGVSQNPRHKITKRGQNVTFRCDPISEHNRLYWYRQTLGQGPEFLTYFQNEAQLEKSRLLSDRFSAERPKGSFSTLEIQRTEQGDSAMYLCASSFEGRRTINYGYTFGSGTRLTVV.

The chain has TRBV11-3 and TRBJ2-2; maybe TRBD2 (6 bases). Trimming cost V 7 bases and J 3 bases, with 12 bases left between them. From germline, CDR1 is SGHNT and CDR2 YENEEA. CDR3 size: 14 residues. CDR3 sequence: CASKGSGDTGELFF. CDR3 nucleotides: TGTGCCAGCAAAGGTTCGGGGGACACCGGGGAGCTGTTTTTT. Supplemented by reference TRBV11-3 and TRBJ2-2, the full variable domain reads EAGVVQSPRYKIIEKKQPVAFWCNPISGHNTLYWYLQNLGQGPELLIRYENEEAVDDSQLPKDRFSAERLKGVDSTLKIQPAELGDSAVYLCASKGSGDTGELFFGEGSRLTVL.

This clone was observed once. The rearrangement joins TRBV2 to TRBJ2-7, with 11 bases matching TRBD1. The CDR3 consists of 14 residues. Germline lookup yields CDR1 SNHLY and CDR2 FYNNEI. J lost 3 bases, V lost 4 bases, and 2 bases had no gene match. The CDR3 nucleotides are TGTGCCAGCAGTGCCGGGACAGGGGGCTACGAGCAGTACTTC. This gives the protein CASSAGTGGYEQYF.

The chain recombines TRBV6-1 with TRBJ1-5; tentatively, D is TRBD1 (6 bases). V shed 6 bases and J shed 7 bases, with 10 bases lying between them. Germline CDR1 reads MNHNS; CDR2 reads SASEGT. The CDR3 sequence is 12 residues long. This CDR3 is CASSTGGQPQHF. CDR3 sequence (DNA): TGTGCCAGCAGCACTGGGGGCCAGCCCCAGCATTTT.